These 21 T cell receptor beta chains were all obtained from the same sample, sequenced in a study of technical replicates of blood from four donors. Sequenced by immunoSEQ multiplex PCR; TCRdb stores in-frame clones only, minus some. The sample lists fewer than 110,000 clones, under 96% occurring once. The sequencing input was T cells isolated from PBMCs. These receptor sequences come from a human donor in good health.

This rearrangement joins TRBV6-1 to TRBJ1-2; weak D call: TRBD1 (5 bases). This CDR3 contains 14 residues. CDR1 is MNHNS, CDR2 SASEGT, per germline. V was clipped by 3 bases and J by 2 bases, with 10 bases between them. Written as DNA, the CDR3 is TGTGCCAGCAGTGATGCCAGGGTAAACTATGGCTACACCTTC. Translating it yields CASSDARVNYGYTF.

The V gene is TRBV28, the J gene TRBJ1-2; weak D call: TRBD1 (6 bases). Trimming stripped 3 bases from V and 2 bases from J, with 10 bases between. CDR3 length: 14 residues. The germline CDR1 and CDR2 sequences are MDHEN and SYDVKM. The CDR3 DNA follows: TGTGCCAGCAGTTTGGCAGGGGACAACTATGGCTACACCTTC. This codes for CASSLAGDNYGYTF.

The chain recombines TRBV30 with TRBJ1-1, with a tentative D call TRBD1 (6 bases). This CDR3 has 13 amino acids. The V gene lost 4 bases and the J gene lost 11 bases, with 20 bases spanning the gap. Germline CDR1 reads GTSNPN; CDR2 reads SVGIG (reference sequence). CDR3 bases: TGTGCCTGGACCCGAGGGGGTCCCGTTTTGGCTTTCTTT. It specifies CAWTRGGPVLAFF. Combining the CDR3 with reference TRBV30 and TRBJ1-1 gives the whole variable domain SQTIHQWPATLVQPVGSPLSLECTVEGTSNPNLYWYRQAAGRGLQLLFYSVGIGQISSEVPQNLSASRPQDRQFILSSKKLLLSDSGFYLCAWTRGGPVLAFFGQGTRLTVV.

This rearrangement joins TRBV6-1 to TRBJ2-3, with unresolved D. The V gene's germline CDR1 is MNHNS and CDR2 SASEGT. V lost 3 bases, J lost 2 bases, and 9 bases lay in between. CDR3 size: 14 residues. The CDR3 sequence: CASSDSRITDTQYF. CDR3 coding DNA: TGTGCCAGCAGTGACTCGCGGATCACAGATACGCAGTATTTT.

V usage is TRBV15 and J usage is TRBJ1-5; 8 bases fit TRBD1. Germline trimming cut 3 bases from V and 6 bases from J; bases unmatched to any gene: 7. This CDR3 has 15 residues. The germline CDR1 and CDR2 sequences are LNHNV and YYDKDF (reference sequence). The CDR3 DNA follows: TGTGCCACCAGCAGGGGCAGGGGGCGAATTCAGCCCCAGCATTTT. Translating gives CATSRGRGRIQPQHF.

The V call is TRBV20-1, the J call TRBJ1-2; D gene uncertain. The CDR3 contains 11 residues. The germline V gene has CDR1 DFQATT and CDR2 SNEGSKA (reference sequence). Trimming stripped 6 bases from V and 6 bases from J, with 11 bases between. CDR3 nucleotide sequence: TGCAGTGCGTCGGGGAAAAATGGCTACACCTTC. The encoded protein is CSASGKNGYTF.

V and J are TRBV11-2 and TRBJ1-2, with D unclear. This CDR3 region has 16 residues. CDR1 and CDR2 (germline): SGHAT, FQNNGV. The V end lost 5 bases, the J end lost 0 bases, and 16 bases lay between the germline ends. The DNA of the CDR3 is TGTGCCAGCAGCCCGAACTTGGGCAAGTCTAACTATGGCTACACCTTC. It translates to CASSPNLGKSNYGYTF.

This chain links TRBV28 with TRBJ1-1, with TRBD1 matching over 9 bases. V trimming: 2 bases; J trimming: 2 bases; junction bases outside the gene matches: 3. Germline V gives CDR1 MDHEN, CDR2 SYDVKM. This CDR3 comprises 15 residues. The CDR3 loop is CASSLDRGDNTEAFF. The DNA for the CDR3 is TGTGCCAGCAGTTTAGACAGGGGGGATAACACTGAAGCTTTCTTT.

This clone was seen only once. The chain is built from TRBV4-2 and TRBJ2-1; 7 bases map to TRBD2. The CDR3 runs to 16 residues. Germline CDR1 is LGHNA and CDR2 is YNFKEQ. V shed 0 bases, J shed 5 bases, and the junction held 7 bases outside the gene matches. The CDR3 region has the DNA TGTGCCAGCAGCCAAGATCCTGGGGACTACAACAATGAGCAGTTCTTC. Its protein is CASSQDPGDYNNEQFF.

The CDR3 spells CASSSQRITYGYTF. The CDR3 DNA reads TGTGCCAGCAGCTCCCAGCGAATAACATATGGCTACACCTTC. The V gene is TRBV5-6, the J gene TRBJ1-2; D unclear. This CDR3 comprises 14 residues. Between the trimmed V and J ends, which lost 3 bases and 5 bases, there was a span of 14 bases. Germline lookup yields CDR1 SGHDT and CDR2 YYEEEE. Filled out from reference TRBV5-6 and TRBJ1-2, the complete variable domain reads DAGVTQSPTHLIKTRGQQVTLRCSPKSGHDTVSWYQQALGQGPQFIFQYYEEEERQRGNFPDRFSGHQFPNYSSELNVNALLLGDSALYLCASSSQRITYGYTFGSGTRLTVV.

This chain links TRBV5-1 with TRBJ2-1; TRBD2 matches at 13 bases. Germline values: CDR1 SGHRS, CDR2 YFSETQ. Trimming took 4 bases from V and 4 from J; bases not matched to a gene: 5. CDR3 length: 16 amino acids. CDR3 nucleotides: TGCGCCAGCAGCCGGGGACTAGCGGGGATATACAATGAGCAGTTCTTC. Amino acid sequence: CASSRGLAGIYNEQFF.

The V gene is TRBV5-1, the J gene TRBJ2-1; weak D call: TRBD2 (5 bases). CDR3 size: 13 residues. V was cut by 0 bases and J by 9 bases, with 10 bases left in between. Germline-derived CDR1 and CDR2 are SGHRS and YFSETQ. The CDR3 loop is CASSLVPAGEQFF. The CDR3 region has the DNA TGCGCCAGCAGCTTGGTACCGGCGGGTGAGCAGTTCTTC.

This clone appeared once. CDR3 sequence (DNA): TGTGCCAGCAGCGTAGAACCCTCGGCGGGTTCGGCTGGAAACACCATATATTTT. This codes for CASSVEPSAGSAGNTIYF. The chain has TRBV9 and TRBJ1-3; no clear D gene. This CDR3 spans 18 amino acids. CDR1 and CDR2 from the germline V gene are SGDLS and YYNGEE. The V gene lost 0 bases and the J gene lost 2 bases, with 18 bases spanning the gap.

V is TRBV11-1 and J is TRBJ1-1, with a weak D call TRBD1 (6 bases). Germline values: CDR1 SGHAT, CDR2 FQDESV (reference sequence). This CDR3 contains 11 residues. V was pared by 8 bases and J by 4 bases, with 8 bases between. CDR3 protein: CASRGGTEAFF. The CDR3 region has the DNA TGTGCCAGCCGAGGGGGCACTGAAGCTTTCTTT.

V and J are TRBV6-6 and TRBJ2-7; D is perhaps TRBD1 (6 bases). Trimming took 5 bases from V and 3 from J, leaving 11 bases between them. Germline V gene data show CDR1 as MNHNY and CDR2 as SVGAGI (reference sequence). The CDR3 spans 13 residues. The CDR3 spells CASSPGHVYEQYF. CDR3 nucleotides: TGTGCCAGCAGTCCGGGACACGTCTACGAGCAGTACTTC.

The V call is TRBV23-1, the J call TRBJ1-2, with 7 nucleotides matching TRBD1. TRBV23-1 is an ORF, with its function uncertain. This CDR3 contains 19 residues. The trim removed 2 bases at V and 4 bases at J, leaving 19 bases unmatched. The CDR3 nucleotides read TGCGCCAGCAGTCAAAAGGAAAGAGACAGGGAAGCTCGGGGCTATGGCTACACCTTC. It specifies CASSQKERDREARGYGYTF.

The chain has TRBV19 and TRBJ1-2; TRBD1 matches 7 bases. Trimming at V came to 4 bases and at J to 2 bases, leaving 4 bases not matched to a gene. This CDR3 has 14 residues. The V gene's germline CDR1 is LNHDA and CDR2 SQIVND (reference sequence). The CDR3 DNA is TGTGCCAGTAGTACCCGGGACAGAAACTATGGCTACACCTTC. Amino acid sequence: CASSTRDRNYGYTF.

V usage is TRBV4-1 and J usage is TRBJ1-4, with D tentatively TRBD1 (5 bases). V lost 1 base and J lost 0, with 18 bases in between. Germline V gene lookup returns CDR1 MGHRA and CDR2 YSYEKL. The CDR3 has 19 residues. The CDR3 is CASSQGSLGPQATNEKLFF. The DNA of the CDR3 is TGCGCCAGCAGCCAAGGTAGTTTGGGGCCCCAGGCAACTAATGAAAAACTGTTTTTT.

The V and J genes are TRBV5-1 and TRBJ2-1, with 12 bases lining up with TRBD2. Germline lookup yields CDR1 SGHRS and CDR2 YFSETQ. With V trimmed by 4 bases and J by 7 bases, 6 bases remained unmatched. CDR3 length: 15 amino acids. The chain's CDR3 is CASSEGLAGNNEQFF. DNA of the CDR3: TGCGCCAGCAGCGAGGGACTAGCGGGTAATAATGAGCAGTTCTTC.

With regard to this clone: Sequence at one end of the junction differs from germline and may be a read error. V and J are TRBV7-7 and TRBJ2-1; the match to TRBD2 covers 9 bases. CDR3 length: 14 amino acids. Looked up from germline, CDR1 is SSHAT and CDR2 is FNYEAQ (reference sequence). CDR3 sequence reads: CASSLEGLASEQFF. The CDR3 coding sequence is TGTGCTAGCAGCTTAGAGGGACTAGCTTCTGAGCAGTTCTTC.

The chain combines TRBV14 with TRBJ1-2; 7 bases fit TRBD1. Germline lookup yields CDR1 SGHDN and CDR2 FVKESK. This CDR3 has 21 residues. V shed 3 bases, J shed 0 bases, and the junction held 22 bases outside the gene matches. The CDR3 sequence: CASSHALWDSRFRGANYGYTF. In DNA form, the CDR3 reads TGTGCCAGCAGCCACGCCTTATGGGACAGCCGCTTTCGAGGCGCTAACTATGGCTACACCTTC. Complete variable domain (other parts from reference TRBV14 and TRBJ1-2): EAGVTQFPSHSVIEKGQTVTLRCDPISGHDNLYWYRRVMGKEIKFLLHFVKESKQDESGMPNNRFLAERTGGTYSTLKVQPAELEDSGVYFCASSHALWDSRFRGANYGYTFGSGTRLTVV.